This T cell receptor (gamma chain) derives from a study of gamma-delta chains in newborns, infants, children. Study in general: Innate gammadelta T cells reportedly expand polyclonally right after birth, driven by microbial exposure, per the title.

As concerns this clone: A much larger clone differs from this one at a single base, so this may be a read error. Other nucleotide sequences from this sample produce the same CDR3.

TCRdb reapplied CATT to the reads. The profile shows about 1,200 gamma-chain clones, about 2.3% of them singletons. Per germline, CDR1 EGSNGY and CDR2 YDSYNSKV. The CDR3 consists of 16 residues. This receptor was identified in a child who was a newborn, infant or young child, either healthy, febrile or measles-vaccinated (not recorded which). Sequencing was done on a sample of blood. The V and J genes are TRGV2 and TRGJP. The chain's CDR3 is CATWDGGELGKKIKVF. The CDR3 region has the DNA TGTGCTACCTGGGACGGGGGAGAGTTGGGCAAAAAAATCAAGGTATTT.